This T cell receptor beta chain is drawn from a study of blood T cell repertoires in COVID-19. At the level of the study: Researchers got acute and convalescent COVID-19 samples from the United States, Italy and Spain. Nucleic acid was either cDNA or gDNA, and it came from T cells, B-cell-depleted T cells, or PBMCs.

Germline V gives CDR1 KGHSH, CDR2 LQKENI. V was clipped by 0 bases and J by 5 bases, with 8 bases between them. The CDR3 is 14 amino acids. The authors' processing: The authors estimated nucleated cell counts from reference gene primer amplification. Produced via immunoSEQ multiplex PCR; TCRdb's table is partial and in-frame only. That table supplies the V and J calls and clone size; D and trimming were determined from the DNA. The table has about 85,000 clones, 90% seen once. The source is a woman of 80 years or more with active or convalescent COVID-19. The chain joins TRBV18 to TRBJ2-1; D gene uncertain. Sequenced sample: peripheral blood. The CDR3 DNA reads TGTGCCAGCTCACCACCTAGTATTAACAATGAGCAGTTCTTC. This sequence encodes CASSPPSINNEQFF.